Each of the 27 T cell receptor beta chains below was sequenced from the same sample in a study of control samples from healthy donors and cancer patients. The protocol was immunoSEQ multiplex PCR, while the TCRdb copy is restricted to in-frame clones and leaves out a portion. The data contain roughly 73,000 clones, nearly 85% of them singletons. Sequenced sample: blood. These receptor sequences come from a man in his fifties or sixties in good health.

This chain connects TRBV5-5 to TRBJ2-3; D might be TRBD1 (6 bases). Trimming cost V 1 base and J 5 bases, with 14 bases left between them. This CDR3 comprises 15 residues. Germline V CDR1 and CDR2: SGHKS, YYEKEE (reference sequence). The DNA of the CDR3 is TGTGCCAGCAGCTTGTTTGGCAGGGGTGGAGATACGCAGTATTTT. This sequence encodes CASSLFGRGGDTQYF.

CDR3 residues: CASSQVGSGRVSYNEQFF. The CDR3 DNA follows: TGCGCCAGCAGCCAAGTCGGGAGCGGGAGGGTCTCCTACAATGAGCAGTTCTTC. This chain links TRBV4-3 with TRBJ2-1, with 10 bases that match TRBD2. Germline-derived CDR1 and CDR2 are LGHNA and YSLEER. Trimming took 1 base from V and 0 from J; bases not matched to a gene: 6. There are 18 residues in the CDR3.

V usage is TRBV5-8 and J usage is TRBJ2-7; the match to TRBD2 covers 14 bases. The CDR3 totals 16 residues. V gave up 3 bases and J gave up 5 bases; unmatched junction bases: 7. The germline V gene encodes CDR1 SGHTS and CDR2 YDEGEE. Written as DNA, the CDR3 is TGTGCCAGCAGCTCTGGTCGGGGACTAGCGGGAGACGAGCAGTACTTC. Protein: CASSSGRGLAGDEQYF.

About this clone: At one end, the junction sequence differs from germline, possibly due to a read error. The chain is built from TRBV13 and TRBJ2-7; perhaps TRBD1 as D (5 bases). The germline CDR1 and CDR2 sequences are PRHDT and FYEKMQ (reference sequence). The CDR3 consists of 14 residues. DNA for the CDR3: TGTGCCAGCAACTTAAAGTACAGGCCCTACGAGCAGTACTTC. This encodes CASNLKYRPYEQYF.

The CDR3 DNA reads as TGTGCCAGCAGATCCGGGGGCGGGTCCGGGGAGCTGTTTTTT. Its translation is CASRSGGGSGELFF. This chain uses TRBV13 with TRBJ2-2, with D tentatively TRBD1 or TRBD2 (6 bases each). Germline V gives CDR1 PRHDT, CDR2 FYEKMQ (reference sequence). This CDR3 spans 14 amino acids. V dropped 6 bases and J dropped 6 bases, with 14 bases sitting between them.

The chain recombines TRBV30 with TRBJ2-7; no firm D call. Germline assignment: CDR1 GTSNPN and CDR2 SVGIG (reference sequence). Trimming took 3 bases from V and 7 from J, leaving 10 bases between them. The CDR3 is 11 residues long. The CDR3 region is CAWRDRREQYF. The CDR3 region has the DNA TGTGCCTGGAGGGATCGCAGGGAGCAGTACTTC.

This clone was recorded only once. The rearrangement uses TRBV5-5 and TRBJ1-5; D gene unclear. The CDR3 runs to 15 residues. The ends were cut back, 0 bases at V and 7 bases at J, with 14 bases in the middle. CDR1 is SGHKS, CDR2 YYEKEE, per germline (reference sequence). CDR3 loop: CASSLDFMDIQPQHF. The DNA of the CDR3 is TGTGCCAGCAGCTTGGATTTTATGGATATCCAGCCCCAGCATTTT.

This rearrangement joins TRBV2 to TRBJ2-1; 8 bases align to TRBD1. CDR1 and CDR2 (germline): SNHLY, FYNNEI. The CDR3 sequence is 14 residues long. J lost 9 bases, V lost 3 bases, and 7 bases had no gene match. The CDR3 nucleotides read TGTGCCAGCAGTGACGGGACAGGTCGGGGTGAGCAGTTCTTC. Translation gives CASSDGTGRGEQFF.

The V call is TRBV4-3, the J call TRBJ1-1; weak D call: TRBD1 (5 bases). Trimming took off 0 bases at V and 13 bases at J, with 15 bases between the two ends. Germline CDR1 LGHNA, CDR2 YSLEER. This CDR3 comprises 13 residues. The CDR3 bases are TGCGCCAGCAGCCAAGACCTGAGGCTGGGGGGTTTCTTT. As protein: CASSQDLRLGGFF.

The chain has TRBV15 and TRBJ1-2, with 9 bases fitting TRBD1. The CDR3 has 17 residues. Germline CDR1 LNHNV, CDR2 YYDKDF (reference sequence). The V segment lost 3 bases and the J segment 2 bases; nucleotides outside the gene matches: 10. Written as DNA, the CDR3 is TGTGCCACCAGCAGCGTTAAACAGGGGGCTCTGAACTATGGCTACACCTTC. This codes for CATSSVKQGALNYGYTF.

This clone was recorded only once. The chain employs TRBV28 and TRBJ1-4; weak D call: TRBD1 (5 bases). The CDR3 is 15 residues long. Per germline, CDR1 MDHEN and CDR2 SYDVKM. Trimming pared 6 bases from V and 0 bases from J, leaving 11 bases between. The CDR3 coding sequence is TGTGCCAGCAGCTGGGGCCCGGCAACTAATGAAAAACTGTTTTTT. Amino acid sequence: CASSWGPATNEKLFF.

The chain carries TRBV14 and TRBJ2-7, with 9 bases fitting TRBD1. This CDR3 contains 14 residues. Losses at the gene ends were 4 bases for V and 0 bases for J; bases not matched to a gene: 1. In germline, CDR1 is SGHDN, CDR2 FVKESK. CDR3 loop: CASSRTGVSYEQYF. DNA for the CDR3: TGTGCCAGCAGCCGGACAGGGGTCTCCTACGAGCAGTACTTC.

The gene calls are TRBV24-1 and TRBJ1-2; tentatively, D is TRBD1 (5 bases). The CDR3 runs to 13 residues. Germline CDR1 is KGHDR and CDR2 is SFDVKD. V lost 9 bases to trimming and J lost 2 bases, with 12 bases between them. The CDR3 loop is CATRAGSNYGYTF. In DNA form, the CDR3 reads TGTGCCACCCGAGCAGGGTCGAACTATGGCTACACCTTC.

The J gene is TRBJ2-5, the V gene TRBV12-3 or TRBV12-4, with D tentatively TRBD2 (5 bases). The V end lost 3 bases, the J end lost 7 bases, and 9 bases lay between the germline ends. This CDR3 comprises 12 residues. CDR3 residues: CASSLFAGTQYF. The CDR3 DNA sequence: TGTGCCAGCAGTTTGTTCGCGGGGACCCAGTACTTC.

The J gene is TRBJ2-5, the V gene TRBV3-1 (or the pseudogene TRBV3-2); TRBD2 aligns across 8 bases. V lost 3 bases, J lost 4 bases, and 4 bases stayed unmatched. The CDR3 consists of 14 residues. The germline V gene has CDR1 LGHDT and CDR2 YNNKEL (reference sequence). The CDR3, as DNA: TGTGCCAGCAGCCATCCTACTAGCGGAGAGACCCAGTACTTC. Translating gives CASSHPTSGETQYF.

This rearrangement joins TRBV4-1 to TRBJ2-7, with D possibly TRBD1 on 6 matching bases. Trimming removed 2 bases from V and 4 bases from J, with 15 bases in between. Germline V gives CDR1 MGHRA, CDR2 YSYEKL. The CDR3 covers 15 residues. The CDR3 loop reads CASSQSTGAPYEQYF. DNA of the CDR3: TGCGCCAGCAGCCAATCGACAGGCGCCCCGTACGAGCAGTACTTC.

The rearrangement joins TRBV29-1 to TRBJ2-2, with D tentatively TRBD2 (5 bases). The CDR3 runs to 14 residues. Trimming removed 6 bases at V and 0 bases at J, with 11 bases between. CDR1 SQVTM and CDR2 ANQGSEA come from the germline V gene. CDR3 DNA: TGCAGCGTCTCCGAAGCGGCGAACACCGGGGAGCTGTTTTTT. This translates into CSVSEAANTGELFF.

This clone was counted a few times. V is TRBV5-8 and J is TRBJ2-1; either TRBD1 or TRBD2 may supply D (5 bases each). V gave up 7 bases and J gave up 4 bases, with 12 bases separating them. The CDR3 totals 13 residues. The germline V gene encodes CDR1 SGHTS and CDR2 YDEGEE. CDR3 sequence (DNA): TGTGCCAGCGTTCTGGGGGTATACAATGAGCAGTTCTTC. Translating it yields CASVLGVYNEQFF.

This rearrangement joins TRBV19 to TRBJ1-3, with unresolved D. Trimming removed 6 bases from V and 4 bases from J, with 13 bases in between. CDR1 and CDR2 from the germline V gene are LNHDA and SQIVND (reference sequence). CDR3 length equals 14 residues. The DNA for the CDR3 is TGTGCCAGTAGCCAAGTTAGTCTGGGAAACACCATATATTTT. It yields the protein CASSQVSLGNTIYF.

The chain employs TRBV18 and TRBJ2-7; tentatively, D is TRBD1 (6 bases). Germline CDR1 reads KGHSH; CDR2 reads LQKENI. The CDR3 extends over 14 amino acids. Trimming removed 5 bases at V and 5 bases at J, with 16 bases between. In DNA, the CDR3 is TGTGCCAGCTCATCGATCCAGGGGACCGACGAGCAGTACTTC. Its translation is CASSSIQGTDEQYF.

J is TRBJ2-7 and V is TRBV5-4; D unclear. The CDR3 runs to 11 residues. Trimming took 4 bases from V and 2 from J, leaving 4 bases between them. Germline V gene sequence: CDR1 SGHNT, CDR2 YYREEE (reference sequence). As DNA, the CDR3 is TGTGCCAGCAGCATTCCCTACGAGCAGTACTTC. Amino acids: CASSIPYEQYF.

Only one count was recorded for this clone. This rearrangement joins TRBV24-1 to TRBJ1-2; 7 nucleotides match TRBD1. Germline CDR1 KGHDR, CDR2 SFDVKD. V was clipped by 6 bases and J by 4 bases; unmatched bases: 1. The CDR3 spans 12 residues. CDR3 DNA sequence: TGTGCCACCAGTCCAGGGGGCTATGGCTACACCTTC. Its protein is CATSPGGYGYTF.

V gene TRBV7-9 combines with J gene TRBJ2-1; possible D gene TRBD1, 5 bases. CDR1 SEHNR and CDR2 FQNEAQ come from the germline V gene (reference sequence). This CDR3 region has 15 residues. With 7 bases removed from V and 5 bases from J, the gap between germline ends came to 18 bases. The CDR3 DNA is TGTGCCAGCACCCAGGGTACGACAGAGCACAATGAGCAGTTCTTC. Its translation: CASTQGTTEHNEQFF.

The CDR3 nucleotides read TGTGCCACCAGTGATTTCGGACAGGGGACCGGGGAGCTGTTTTTT. Its translation: CATSDFGQGTGELFF. The V gene is TRBV24-1, the J gene TRBJ2-2; 9 bases align to TRBD1. V shed 1 base, J shed 5 bases, and the junction held 1 base outside the gene matches. The germline V gene encodes CDR1 KGHDR and CDR2 SFDVKD. The CDR3 is 15 residues long.

The J gene is TRBJ2-7, the V gene TRBV7-9; D gene uncertain. The V end lost 5 bases, the J end lost 1 base, and 15 bases lay between the germline ends. CDR3 length equals 15 residues. The germline V gene has CDR1 SEHNR and CDR2 FQNEAQ (reference sequence). The CDR3 nucleotides are TGTGCCAGCAGCCCATTTTCAGGACGTTCCTACGAGCAGTACTTC. It translates to CASSPFSGRSYEQYF.

V gene TRBV9 combines with J gene TRBJ2-3; D gene ambiguous. CDR1 and CDR2 from the germline V gene are SGDLS and YYNGEE. The ends were cut back, 0 bases at V and 5 bases at J, with 10 bases in the middle. This CDR3 has 14 residues. The CDR3 coding sequence is TGTGCCAGCAGCGTAGAGGGCCTGGGAGATACGCAGTATTTT. This codes for CASSVEGLGDTQYF. Full variable domain (rest looked up from reference TRBV9 and TRBJ2-3): DSGVTQTPKHLITATGQRVTLRCSPRSGDLSVYWYQQSLDQGLQFLIQYYNGEERAKGNILERFSAQQFPDLHSELNLSSLELGDSALYFCASSVEGLGDTQYFGPGTRLTVL.

This clone was recorded only once. The chain joins TRBV10-3 to TRBJ1-1; the D gene is possibly TRBD1 (5 bases). CDR1 and CDR2 (germline): ENHRY, SYGVKD. CDR3 length: 14 amino acids. The V and J ends lost 7 bases and 5 bases respectively, with 17 bases between them. The CDR3 sequence is CAINTPQGWTEAFF. In DNA form, the CDR3 reads TGTGCCATCAACACCCCCCAGGGTTGGACTGAAGCTTTCTTT.